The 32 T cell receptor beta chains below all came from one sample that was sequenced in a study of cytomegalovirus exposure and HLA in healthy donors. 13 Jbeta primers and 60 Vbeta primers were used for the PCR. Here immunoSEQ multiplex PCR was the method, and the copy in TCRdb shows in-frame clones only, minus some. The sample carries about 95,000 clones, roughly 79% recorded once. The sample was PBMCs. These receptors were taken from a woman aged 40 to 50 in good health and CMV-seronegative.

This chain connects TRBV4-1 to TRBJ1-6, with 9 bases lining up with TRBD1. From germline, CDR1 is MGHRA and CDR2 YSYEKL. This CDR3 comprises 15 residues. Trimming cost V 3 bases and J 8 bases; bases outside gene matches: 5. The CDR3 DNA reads TGCGCCAGCAGCCATAAAGACAGGGGGGATTCACCCCTCCACTTT. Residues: CASSHKDRGDSPLHF.

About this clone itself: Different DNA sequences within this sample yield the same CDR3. CDR3 protein: CASSLAGGGAGELFF. The DNA for the CDR3 is TGCGCCAGCAGCTTGGCGGGCGGGGGTGCCGGGGAGCTGTTTTTT. The rearrangement uses TRBV5-1 and TRBJ2-2, with 7 nucleotides matching TRBD2. Germline CDR1 and CDR2: SGHRS and YFSETQ. The CDR3 covers 15 residues. V lost 0 bases, J lost 6 bases, and 5 bases stayed unmatched.

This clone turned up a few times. The CDR3 loop reads CASSVRGEGVGNTEAFF. The CDR3 DNA is TGTGCCAGCAGCGTAAGGGGGGAGGGGGTTGGGAACACTGAAGCTTTCTTT. The chain is built from TRBV9 and TRBJ1-1, with a possible D match to TRBD1 (6 bases). Trimming took off 1 base at V and 1 base at J, with 17 bases between the two ends. CDR3 length: 17 amino acids. The germline V gene encodes CDR1 SGDLS and CDR2 YYNGEE.

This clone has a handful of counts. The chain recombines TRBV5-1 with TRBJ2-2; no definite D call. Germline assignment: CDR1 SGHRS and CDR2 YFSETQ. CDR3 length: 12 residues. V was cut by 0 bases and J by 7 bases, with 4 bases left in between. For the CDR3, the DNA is TGCGCCAGCAGCTTGGGTCACGGGGAGCTGTTTTTT. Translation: CASSLGHGELFF.

As DNA, the CDR3 is TGCGCCAGCAGCTTGGAGAACCTAGACTCCATGAACACTGAAGCTTTCTTT. Encoded protein: CASSLENLDSMNTEAFF. The chain uses TRBV5-1 and TRBJ1-1, with D unresolved. Germline V gene lookup returns CDR1 SGHRS and CDR2 YFSETQ. The CDR3 has 17 amino acids. V dropped 0 bases and J dropped 0 bases, with 15 bases sitting between them.

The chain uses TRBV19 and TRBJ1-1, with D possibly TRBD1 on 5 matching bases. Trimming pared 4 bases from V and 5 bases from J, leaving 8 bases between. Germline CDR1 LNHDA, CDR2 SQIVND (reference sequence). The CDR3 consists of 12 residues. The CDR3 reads CASSTRGTEAFF. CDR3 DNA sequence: TGTGCCAGTAGTACTCGGGGGACTGAAGCTTTCTTT.

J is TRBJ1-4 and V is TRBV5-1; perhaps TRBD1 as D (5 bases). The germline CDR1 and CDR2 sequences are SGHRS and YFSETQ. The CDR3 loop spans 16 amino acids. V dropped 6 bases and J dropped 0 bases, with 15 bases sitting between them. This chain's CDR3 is CASTSRGESTNEKLFF. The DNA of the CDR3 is TGCGCCAGCACCTCCCGGGGGGAGTCAACTAATGAAAAACTGTTTTTT.

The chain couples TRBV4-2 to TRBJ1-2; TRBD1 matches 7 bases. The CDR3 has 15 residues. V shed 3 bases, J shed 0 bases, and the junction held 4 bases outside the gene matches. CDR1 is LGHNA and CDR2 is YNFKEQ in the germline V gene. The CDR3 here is CASSHEGGSNYGYTF. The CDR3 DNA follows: TGTGCCAGCAGCCATGAAGGGGGCTCTAACTATGGCTACACCTTC.

This CDR3 reads CASSEPTGTSGNTIYF. The CDR3 coding sequence is TGTGCCAGCAGTGAACCGACCGGGACATCTGGAAACACCATATATTTT. The chain links TRBV6-1 to TRBJ1-3; possibly TRBD1 for D (6 bases). This CDR3 region has 16 residues. Germline V gene lookup returns CDR1 MNHNS and CDR2 SASEGT. Trimming removed 2 bases at V and 1 base at J, with 12 bases between.

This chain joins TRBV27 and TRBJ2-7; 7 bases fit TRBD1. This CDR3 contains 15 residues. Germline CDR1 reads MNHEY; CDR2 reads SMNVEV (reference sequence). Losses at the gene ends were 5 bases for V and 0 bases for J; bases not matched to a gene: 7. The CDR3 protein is CASSVRQGYSYEQYF. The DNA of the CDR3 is TGTGCCAGCAGTGTTAGACAGGGCTACTCCTACGAGCAGTACTTC.

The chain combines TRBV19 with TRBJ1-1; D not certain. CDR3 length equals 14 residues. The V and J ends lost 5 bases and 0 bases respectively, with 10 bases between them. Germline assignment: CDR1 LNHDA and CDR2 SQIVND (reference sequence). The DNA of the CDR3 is TGTGCCAGTAGTGGAGGAGCCTTGAACACTGAAGCTTTCTTT. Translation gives CASSGGALNTEAFF.

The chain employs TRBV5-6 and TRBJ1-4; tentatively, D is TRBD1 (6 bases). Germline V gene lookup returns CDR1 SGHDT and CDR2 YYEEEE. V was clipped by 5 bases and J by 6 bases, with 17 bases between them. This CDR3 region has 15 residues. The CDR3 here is CASRGRGARDEKLFF. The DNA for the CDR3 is TGTGCCAGCAGAGGGAGGGGGGCGAGAGATGAAAAACTGTTTTTT.

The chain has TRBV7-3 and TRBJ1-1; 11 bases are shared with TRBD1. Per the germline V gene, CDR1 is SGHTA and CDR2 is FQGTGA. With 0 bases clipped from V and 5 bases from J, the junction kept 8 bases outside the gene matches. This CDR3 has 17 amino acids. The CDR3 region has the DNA TGTGCCAGCAGCTTAACGGGGACAGGGGGGCCGGGAACTGAAGCTTTCTTT. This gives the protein CASSLTGTGGPGTEAFF.

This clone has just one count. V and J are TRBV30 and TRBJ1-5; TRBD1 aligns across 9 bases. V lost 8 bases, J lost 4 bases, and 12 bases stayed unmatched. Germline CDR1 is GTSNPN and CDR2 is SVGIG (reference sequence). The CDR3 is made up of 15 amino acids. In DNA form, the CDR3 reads TGTGCCCTCACCCACGGACAGGGGATTAATCAGCCCCAGCATTTT. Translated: CALTHGQGINQPQHF.

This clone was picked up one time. The CDR3 sequence: CASSNAISGSSYNEQFF. CDR3 DNA sequence: TGCGCCAGCAGCAATGCTATTAGCGGGAGCTCCTACAATGAGCAGTTCTTC. V and J are TRBV10-2 and TRBJ2-1; 9 nucleotides line up with TRBD2. Germline CDR1 and CDR2: WSHSY and SAAADI. V trimming: 6 bases; J trimming: 0 bases; junction bases outside the gene matches: 9. The CDR3 has 17 residues.

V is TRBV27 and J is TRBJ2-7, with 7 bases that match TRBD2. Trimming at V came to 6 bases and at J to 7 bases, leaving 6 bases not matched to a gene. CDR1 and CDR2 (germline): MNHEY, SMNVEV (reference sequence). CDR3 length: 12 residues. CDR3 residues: CASRHRGGEQYF. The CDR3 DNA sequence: TGTGCCAGCAGGCACCGCGGGGGAGAGCAGTACTTC.

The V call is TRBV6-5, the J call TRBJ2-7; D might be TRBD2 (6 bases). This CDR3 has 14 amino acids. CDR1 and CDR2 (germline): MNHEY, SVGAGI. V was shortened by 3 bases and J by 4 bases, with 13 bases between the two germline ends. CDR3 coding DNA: TGTGCCAGCAGTTATTCTTCAGGGACTTACGAGCAGTACTTC. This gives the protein CASSYSSGTYEQYF.

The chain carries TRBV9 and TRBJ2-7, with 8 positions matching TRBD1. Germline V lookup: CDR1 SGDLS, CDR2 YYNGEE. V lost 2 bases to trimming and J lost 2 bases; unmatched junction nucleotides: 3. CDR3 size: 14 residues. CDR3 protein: CASSVGQVPYEQYF. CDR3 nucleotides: TGTGCCAGCAGCGTGGGACAGGTCCCCTACGAGCAGTACTTC.

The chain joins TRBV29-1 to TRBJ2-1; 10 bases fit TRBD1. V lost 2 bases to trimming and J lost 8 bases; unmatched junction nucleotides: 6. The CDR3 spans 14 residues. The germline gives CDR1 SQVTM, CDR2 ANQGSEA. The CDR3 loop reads CSVETGDRGDEQFF. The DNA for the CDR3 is TGCAGCGTTGAAACGGGGGACAGGGGTGATGAGCAGTTCTTC.

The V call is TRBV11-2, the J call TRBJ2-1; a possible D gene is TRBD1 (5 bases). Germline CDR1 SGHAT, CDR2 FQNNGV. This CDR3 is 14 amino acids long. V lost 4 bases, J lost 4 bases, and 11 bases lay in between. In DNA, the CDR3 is TGTGCCAGCAGCTCGTGGGGCATATACAATGAGCAGTTCTTC. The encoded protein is CASSSWGIYNEQFF. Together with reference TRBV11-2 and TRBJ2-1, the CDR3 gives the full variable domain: EAGVAQSPRYKIIEKRQSVAFWCNPISGHATLYWYQQILGQGPKLLIQFQNNGVVDDSQLPKDRFSAERLKGVDSTLKIQPAKLEDSAVYLCASSSWGIYNEQFFGPGTRLTVL.

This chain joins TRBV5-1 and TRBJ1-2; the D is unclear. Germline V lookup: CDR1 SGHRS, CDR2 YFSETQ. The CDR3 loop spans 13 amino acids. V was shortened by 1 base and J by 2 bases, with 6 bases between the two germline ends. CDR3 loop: CASSLTENYGYTF. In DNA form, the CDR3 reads TGCGCCAGCAGCTTGACCGAGAACTATGGCTACACCTTC.

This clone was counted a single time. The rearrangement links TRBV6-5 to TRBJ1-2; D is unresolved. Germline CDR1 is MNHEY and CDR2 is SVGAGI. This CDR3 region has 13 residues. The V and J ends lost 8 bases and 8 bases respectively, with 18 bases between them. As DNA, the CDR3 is TGTGCCAGCCGTAATGACCTGGTGGAGGGCTACACCTTC. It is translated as CASRNDLVEGYTF.

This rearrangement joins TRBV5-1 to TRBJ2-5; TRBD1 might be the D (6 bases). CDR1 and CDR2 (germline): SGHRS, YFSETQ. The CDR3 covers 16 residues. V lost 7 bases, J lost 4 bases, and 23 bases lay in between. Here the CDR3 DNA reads TGCGCCAGCCTAGCCCCCACCGCTACAGGGCCAGAGACCCAGTACTTC. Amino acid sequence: CASLAPTATGPETQYF.

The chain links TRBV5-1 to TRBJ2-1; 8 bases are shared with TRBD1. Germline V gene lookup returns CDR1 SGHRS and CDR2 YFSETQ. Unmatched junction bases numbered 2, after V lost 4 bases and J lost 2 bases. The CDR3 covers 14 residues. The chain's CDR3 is CASSDRGPYNEQFF. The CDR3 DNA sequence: TGCGCCAGCAGCGACAGGGGTCCCTACAATGAGCAGTTCTTC.

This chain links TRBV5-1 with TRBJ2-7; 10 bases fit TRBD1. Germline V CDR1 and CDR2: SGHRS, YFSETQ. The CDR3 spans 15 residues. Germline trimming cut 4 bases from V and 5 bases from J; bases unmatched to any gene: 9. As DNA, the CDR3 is TGCGCCAGCAGCGTCTCGGGACAGGGGTCCAACGAGCAGTACTTC. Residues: CASSVSGQGSNEQYF.

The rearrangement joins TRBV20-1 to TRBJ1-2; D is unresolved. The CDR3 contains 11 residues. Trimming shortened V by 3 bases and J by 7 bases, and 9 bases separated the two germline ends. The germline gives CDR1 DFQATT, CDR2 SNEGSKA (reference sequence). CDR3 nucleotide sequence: TGCAGTGCTAGCAGTCGAAGTGGCTACACCTTC. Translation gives CSASSRSGYTF.

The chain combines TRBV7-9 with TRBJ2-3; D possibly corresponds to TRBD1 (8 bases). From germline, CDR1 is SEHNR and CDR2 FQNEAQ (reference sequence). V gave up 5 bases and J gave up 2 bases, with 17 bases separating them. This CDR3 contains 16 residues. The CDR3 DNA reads TGTGCCAGCAGCCACGGACAGGGAGGGAACACAGATACGCAGTATTTT. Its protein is CASSHGQGGNTDTQYF.

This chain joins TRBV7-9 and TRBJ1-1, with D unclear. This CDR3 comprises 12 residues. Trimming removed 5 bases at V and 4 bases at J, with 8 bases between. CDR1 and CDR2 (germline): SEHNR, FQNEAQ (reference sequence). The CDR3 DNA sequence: TGTGCCAGCAGCGTCGAGGGCACTGAAGCTTTCTTT. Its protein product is CASSVEGTEAFF.

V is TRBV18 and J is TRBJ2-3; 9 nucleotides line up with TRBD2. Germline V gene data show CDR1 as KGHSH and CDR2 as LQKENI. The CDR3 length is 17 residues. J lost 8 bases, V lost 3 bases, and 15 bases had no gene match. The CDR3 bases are TGTGCCAGCTCACCGCAATCGGCGGGGGGGAGCGCAGGTACGCAGTATTTT. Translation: CASSPQSAGGSAGTQYF.

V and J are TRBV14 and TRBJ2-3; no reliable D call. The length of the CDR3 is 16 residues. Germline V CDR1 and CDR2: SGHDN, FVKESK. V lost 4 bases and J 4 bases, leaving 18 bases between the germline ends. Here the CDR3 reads CASSPRGGLMSDTQYF. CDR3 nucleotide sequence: TGTGCCAGCAGCCCTCGAGGCGGCCTGATGTCAGATACGCAGTATTTT.

CDR3 DNA: TGTGCCAGTAGTACAGGGGCGCACCTTGGGACAACTAATGAAAAACTGTTTTTT. The encoded protein is CASSTGAHLGTTNEKLFF. The chain employs TRBV19 and TRBJ1-4; maybe TRBD1 (6 bases). Germline V gives CDR1 LNHDA, CDR2 SQIVND (reference sequence). The CDR3 totals 18 residues. Deletions cut 4 bases from V and 0 bases from J, with 18 bases between.

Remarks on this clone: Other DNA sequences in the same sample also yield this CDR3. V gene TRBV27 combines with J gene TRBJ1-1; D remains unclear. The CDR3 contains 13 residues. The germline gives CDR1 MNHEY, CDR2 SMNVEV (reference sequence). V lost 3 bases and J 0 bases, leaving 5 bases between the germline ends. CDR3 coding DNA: TGTGCCAGCAGTTTCCAAATGAACACTGAAGCTTTCTTT. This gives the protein CASSFQMNTEAFF.